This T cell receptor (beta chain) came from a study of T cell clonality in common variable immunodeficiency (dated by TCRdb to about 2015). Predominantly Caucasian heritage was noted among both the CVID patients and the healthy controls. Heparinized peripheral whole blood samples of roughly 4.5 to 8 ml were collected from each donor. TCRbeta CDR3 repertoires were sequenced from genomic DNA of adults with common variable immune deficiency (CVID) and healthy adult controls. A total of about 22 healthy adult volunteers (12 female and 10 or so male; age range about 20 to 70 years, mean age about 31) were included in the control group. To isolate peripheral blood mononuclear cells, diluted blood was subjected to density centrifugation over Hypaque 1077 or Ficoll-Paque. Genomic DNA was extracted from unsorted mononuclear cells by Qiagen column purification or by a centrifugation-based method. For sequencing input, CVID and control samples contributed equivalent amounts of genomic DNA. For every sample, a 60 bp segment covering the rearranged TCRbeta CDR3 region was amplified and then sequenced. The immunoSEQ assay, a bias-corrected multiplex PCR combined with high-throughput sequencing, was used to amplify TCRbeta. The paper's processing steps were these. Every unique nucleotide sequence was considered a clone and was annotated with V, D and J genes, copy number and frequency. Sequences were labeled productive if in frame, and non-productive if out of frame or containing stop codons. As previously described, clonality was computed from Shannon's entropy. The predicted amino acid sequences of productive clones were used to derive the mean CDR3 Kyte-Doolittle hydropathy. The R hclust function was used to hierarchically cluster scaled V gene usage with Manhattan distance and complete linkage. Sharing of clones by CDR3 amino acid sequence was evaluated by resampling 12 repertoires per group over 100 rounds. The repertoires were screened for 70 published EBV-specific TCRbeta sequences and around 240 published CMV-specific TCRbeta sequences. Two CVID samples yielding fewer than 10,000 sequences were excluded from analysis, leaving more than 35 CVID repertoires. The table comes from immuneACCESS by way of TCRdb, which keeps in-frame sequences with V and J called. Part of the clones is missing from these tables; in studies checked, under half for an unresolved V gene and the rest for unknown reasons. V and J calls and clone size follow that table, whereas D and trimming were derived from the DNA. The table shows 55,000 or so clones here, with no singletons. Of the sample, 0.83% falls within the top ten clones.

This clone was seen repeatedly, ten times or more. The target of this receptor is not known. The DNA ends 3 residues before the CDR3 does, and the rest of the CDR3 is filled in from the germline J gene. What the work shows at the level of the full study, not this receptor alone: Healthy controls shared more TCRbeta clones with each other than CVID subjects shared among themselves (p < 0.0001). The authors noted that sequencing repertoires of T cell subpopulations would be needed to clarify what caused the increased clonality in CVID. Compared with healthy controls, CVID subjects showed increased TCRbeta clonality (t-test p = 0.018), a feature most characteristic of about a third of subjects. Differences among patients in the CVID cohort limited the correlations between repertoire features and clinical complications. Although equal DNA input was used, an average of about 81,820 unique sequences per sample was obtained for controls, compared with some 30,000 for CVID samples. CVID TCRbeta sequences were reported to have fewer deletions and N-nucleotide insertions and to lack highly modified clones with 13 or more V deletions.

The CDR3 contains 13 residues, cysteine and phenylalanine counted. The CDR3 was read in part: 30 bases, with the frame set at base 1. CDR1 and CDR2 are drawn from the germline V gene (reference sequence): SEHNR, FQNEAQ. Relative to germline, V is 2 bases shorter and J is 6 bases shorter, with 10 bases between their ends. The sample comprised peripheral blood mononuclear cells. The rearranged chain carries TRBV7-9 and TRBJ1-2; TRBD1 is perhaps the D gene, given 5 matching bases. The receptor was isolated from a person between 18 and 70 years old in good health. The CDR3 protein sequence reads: CASSLWPQDGYTF. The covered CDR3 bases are TGTGCCAGCAGCTTATGGCCACAGGATGGC.